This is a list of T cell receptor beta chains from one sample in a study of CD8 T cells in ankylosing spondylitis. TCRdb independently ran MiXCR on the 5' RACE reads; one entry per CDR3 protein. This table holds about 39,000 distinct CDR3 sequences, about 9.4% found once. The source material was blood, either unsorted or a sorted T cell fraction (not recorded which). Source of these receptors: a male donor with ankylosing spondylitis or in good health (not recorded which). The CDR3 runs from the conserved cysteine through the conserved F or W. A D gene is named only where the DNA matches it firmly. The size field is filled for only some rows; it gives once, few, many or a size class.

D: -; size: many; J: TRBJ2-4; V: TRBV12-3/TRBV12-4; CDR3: CASSATSPGIQYF; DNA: TGTGCCAGCAGTGCAACTAGCCCGGGAATTCAGTACTTC
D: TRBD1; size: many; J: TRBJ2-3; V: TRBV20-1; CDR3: CSARDRGGSTDTQYF; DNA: TGCAGTGCTAGAGATCGAGGGGGCAGCACAGATACGCAGTATTTT
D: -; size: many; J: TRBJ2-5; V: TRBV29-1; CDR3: CSVLYWGETQYF; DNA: TGCAGCGTTCTTTATTGGGGAGAGACCCAGTACTTC
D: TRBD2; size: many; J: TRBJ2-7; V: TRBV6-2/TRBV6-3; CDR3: CASSPYSGTYEQYF; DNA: TGTGCCAGCAGCCCCTATAGCGGGACTTACGAGCAGTACTTC
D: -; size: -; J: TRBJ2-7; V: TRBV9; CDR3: CASSPRLSTSNEQYF; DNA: TGTGCCAGCAGCCCACGACTCTCCACTAGCAACGAGCAGTACTTC
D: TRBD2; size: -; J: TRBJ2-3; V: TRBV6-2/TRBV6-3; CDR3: CASSYLAGGTDTQYF; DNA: TGTGCCAGCAGTTACTTAGCGGGAGGCACAGATACGCAGTATTTT
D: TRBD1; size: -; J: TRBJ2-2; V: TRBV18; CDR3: CASRPSGTGGRTGELFF; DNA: TGTGCCAGCCGACCTTCCGGGACAGGGGGCCGCACCGGGGAGCTGTTTTTT
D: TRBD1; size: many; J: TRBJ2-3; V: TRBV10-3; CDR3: CAISESTGSTQYF; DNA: TGTGCCATCAGTGAGTCGACAGGGAGTACGCAGTATTTT
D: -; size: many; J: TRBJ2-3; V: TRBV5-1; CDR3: CASDLTRSTDTQYF; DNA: TGCGCCAGCGACCTAACCCGAAGCACAGATACGCAGTATTTT
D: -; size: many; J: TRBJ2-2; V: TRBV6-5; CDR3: CASSYGENTGELFF; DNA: TGTGCCAGCAGTTACGGGGAGAACACCGGGGAGCTGTTTTTT
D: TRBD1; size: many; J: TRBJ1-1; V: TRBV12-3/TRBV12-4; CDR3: CASSHGTVNTEAFF; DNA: TGTGCCAGCAGCCACGGGACAGTGAACACTGAAGCTTTCTTT
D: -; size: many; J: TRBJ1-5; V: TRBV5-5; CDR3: CASSLLLFNQPQHF; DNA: TGTGCCAGCAGCTTGCTCCTATTCAATCAGCCCCAGCATTTT
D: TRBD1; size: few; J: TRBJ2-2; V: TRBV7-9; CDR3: CASRGTGRGTGELFF; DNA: TGTGCCAGCAGGGGGACAGGTCGAGGGACCGGGGAGCTGTTTTTT
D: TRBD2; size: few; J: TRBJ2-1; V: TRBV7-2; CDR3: CASSLVAGTSGKNEQFF; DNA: TGTGCCAGCAGCTTAGTGGCCGGGACTAGCGGGAAGAATGAGCAGTTCTTC
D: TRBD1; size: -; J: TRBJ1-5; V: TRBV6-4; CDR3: CASSPGTGGNQPQHF; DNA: TGTGCCAGCAGTCCCGGGACAGGTGGGAATCAGCCCCAGCATTTT
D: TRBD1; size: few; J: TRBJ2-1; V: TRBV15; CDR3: CATSIIIGTGVYNEQFF; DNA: TGTGCCACCAGCATAATTATCGGGACAGGGGTCTACAATGAGCAGTTCTTC
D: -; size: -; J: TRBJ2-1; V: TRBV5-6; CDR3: CASSGESYNEQFF; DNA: TGTGCCAGCAGTGGGGAATCCTACAATGAGCAGTTCTTC
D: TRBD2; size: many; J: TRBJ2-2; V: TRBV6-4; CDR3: CASSDSSGAGELFF; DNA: TGTGCCAGCAGTGACTCTAGCGGGGCCGGGGAGCTGTTTTTT
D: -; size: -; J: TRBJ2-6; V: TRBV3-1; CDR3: CASSQADSGANVLTF; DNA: TGTGCCAGCAGCCAAGCGGACTCTGGGGCCAACGTCCTGACTTTC
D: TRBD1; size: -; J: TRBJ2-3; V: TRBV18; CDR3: CASSPPDRVADTQYF; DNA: TGTGCCAGCTCACCACCGGACAGGGTGGCAGATACGCAGTATTTT
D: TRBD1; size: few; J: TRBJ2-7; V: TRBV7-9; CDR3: CASSLGQGLTYEQYF; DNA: TGTGCCAGCAGCCTGGGACAGGGCCTTACCTACGAGCAGTACTTC
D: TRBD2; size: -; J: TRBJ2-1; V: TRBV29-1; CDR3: CSVESPGTSQLNEQFF; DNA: TGCAGCGTTGAATCACCCGGGACTAGCCAACTCAATGAGCAGTTCTTC
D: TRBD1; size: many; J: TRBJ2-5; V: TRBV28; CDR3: CASSQDLQGRKETQYF; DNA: TGTGCCAGCAGTCAGGACCTACAGGGGCGCAAGGAGACCCAGTACTTC
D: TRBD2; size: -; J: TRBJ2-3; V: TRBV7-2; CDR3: CASSFSAGADTQYF; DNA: TGTGCCAGCAGCTTCTCAGCGGGAGCAGATACGCAGTATTTT
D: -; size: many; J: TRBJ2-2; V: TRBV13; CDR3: CASSSDIANTGELFF; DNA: TGTGCCAGCAGCTCGGACATCGCGAACACCGGGGAGCTGTTTTTT
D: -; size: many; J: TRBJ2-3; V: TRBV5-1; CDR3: CASSLVGVSTDTQYF; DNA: TGCGCCAGCAGCTTAGTTGGGGTTAGCACAGATACGCAGTATTTT
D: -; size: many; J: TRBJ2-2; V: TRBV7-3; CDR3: CASSLDDEGELFF; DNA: TGTGCCAGCAGCTTAGATGATGAGGGGGAGCTGTTTTTT
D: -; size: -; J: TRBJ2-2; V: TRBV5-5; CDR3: CASSAWTENTGELFF; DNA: TGTGCCAGCAGCGCGTGGACAGAAAACACCGGGGAGCTGTTTTTT
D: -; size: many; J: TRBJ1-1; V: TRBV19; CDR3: CATSRVTEAFF; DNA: TGTGCCACCAGCAGGGTTACTGAAGCTTTCTTT
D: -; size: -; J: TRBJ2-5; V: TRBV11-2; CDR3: CASSLRGYQETQYF; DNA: TGTGCCAGCAGCCTGAGGGGTTACCAAGAGACCCAGTACTTC
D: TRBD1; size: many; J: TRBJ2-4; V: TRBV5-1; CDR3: CASSLVGTEGNIQYF; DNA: TGCGCCAGCAGCTTGGTCGGGACAGAGGGAAACATTCAGTACTTC
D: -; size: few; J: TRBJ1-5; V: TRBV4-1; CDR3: CASSQDRDYSNQPQHF; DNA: TGCGCCAGCAGCCAAGATAGAGATTATAGCAATCAGCCCCAGCATTTT
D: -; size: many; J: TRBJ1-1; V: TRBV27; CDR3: CASSLESYTEAFF; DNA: TGTGCCAGCAGTTTAGAGTCGTACACTGAAGCTTTCTTT
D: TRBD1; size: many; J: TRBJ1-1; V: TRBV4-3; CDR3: CASSPGTGSPHTEAFF; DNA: TGCGCCAGCAGCCCGGGGACAGGCAGCCCGCACACTGAAGCTTTCTTT
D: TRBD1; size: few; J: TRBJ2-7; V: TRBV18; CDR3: CASSRSGQGGSSYEQYF; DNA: TGTGCCAGCTCCCGCTCAGGACAGGGGGGGAGCTCCTACGAGCAGTACTTC
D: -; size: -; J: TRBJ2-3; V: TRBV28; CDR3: CGSRPSSTDTQYF; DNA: TGTGGCAGTCGCCCCAGCAGCACAGATACGCAGTATTTT
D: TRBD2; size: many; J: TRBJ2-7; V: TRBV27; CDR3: CASARAGVRSYEQYF; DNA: TGTGCCAGCGCCCGGGCGGGGGTGAGGTCCTACGAGCAGTACTTC
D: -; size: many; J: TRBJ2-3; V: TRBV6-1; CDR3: CASASLPRADTQYF; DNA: TGTGCCAGCGCCAGCCTACCTCGGGCAGATACGCAGTATTTT
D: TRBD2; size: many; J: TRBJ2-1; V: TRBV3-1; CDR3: CASSQVGGSSNEQFF; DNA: TGTGCCAGCAGCCAAGTTGGCGGGAGCTCCAATGAGCAGTTCTTC
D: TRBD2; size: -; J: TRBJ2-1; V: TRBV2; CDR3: CASSDWLAEYNEQFF; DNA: TGTGCCAGCAGTGACTGGCTAGCGGAGTACAATGAGCAGTTCTTC
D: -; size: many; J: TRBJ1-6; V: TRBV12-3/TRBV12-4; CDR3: CASSLTWNSPLHF; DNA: TGTGCCAGCAGTCTGACGTGGAATTCACCCCTCCACTTT
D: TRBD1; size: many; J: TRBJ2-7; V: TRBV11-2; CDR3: CASSLDLNRGPYF; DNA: TGTGCCAGCAGCTTAGACCTAAACAGGGGTCCGTACTTC
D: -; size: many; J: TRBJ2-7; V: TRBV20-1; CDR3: CSAPPLATGHEQYF; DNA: TGCAGTGCCCCACCACTAGCCACGGGCCACGAGCAGTACTTC
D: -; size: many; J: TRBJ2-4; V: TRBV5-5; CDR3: CASSLVPELAKNIQYF; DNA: TGTGCCAGCAGCTTGGTGCCAGAGCTAGCCAAAAACATTCAGTACTTC
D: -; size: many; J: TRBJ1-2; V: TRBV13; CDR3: CASSRQHVGYTF; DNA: TGTGCCAGCAGCCGGCAACACGTCGGCTACACCTTC
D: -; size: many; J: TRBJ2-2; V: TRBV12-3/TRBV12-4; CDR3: CASSPANTGELFF; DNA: TGTGCCAGCAGCCCGGCGAACACCGGGGAGCTGTTTTTT
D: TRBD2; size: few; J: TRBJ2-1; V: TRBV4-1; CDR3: CASSYYSGTPWNEQFF; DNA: TGCGCCAGCAGCTATTATAGCGGGACCCCTTGGAATGAGCAGTTCTTC
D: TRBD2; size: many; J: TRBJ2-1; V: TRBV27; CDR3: CASTPGTSGAGEQFF; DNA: TGTGCCAGCACCCCCGGGACTAGCGGGGCGGGTGAGCAGTTCTTC
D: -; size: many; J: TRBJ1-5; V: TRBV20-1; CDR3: CSARAVGNQPQHF; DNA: TGCAGTGCTAGAGCGGTGGGCAATCAGCCCCAGCATTTT
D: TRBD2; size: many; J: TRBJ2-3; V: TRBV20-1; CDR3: CSAGLAGRSTDTQYF; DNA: TGCAGTGCCGGACTAGCGGGAAGAAGCACAGATACGCAGTATTTT
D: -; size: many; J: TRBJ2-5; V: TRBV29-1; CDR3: CSVEGVSAQYF; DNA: TGCAGCGTTGAAGGGGTTTCCGCCCAGTACTTC
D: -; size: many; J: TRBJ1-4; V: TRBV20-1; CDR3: CSAVSGGNEKLFF; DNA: TGCAGTGCGGTTAGCGGGGGTAATGAAAAACTGTTTTTT
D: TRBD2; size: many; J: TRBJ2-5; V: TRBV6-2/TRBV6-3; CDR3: CASSSALAGKETQYF; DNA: TGTGCCAGCAGTTCAGCCCTAGCGGGGAAAGAGACCCAGTACTTC